Described below is a single T cell receptor beta chain sequence and its context. These data belong to a study of blood T cell repertoires in COVID-19. Study information: The study drew acute and convalescent COVID-19 samples from the United States, Italy and Spain. The analysed material was cDNA or gDNA that came from T cells, B-cell-depleted T cells, or PBMCs.

Per germline, CDR1 MNHEY and CDR2 SVGAGI. The CDR3 has 16 residues. V gave up 0 bases and J gave up 7 bases; unmatched junction bases: 8. Under the authors' procedure: Researchers report that nucleated cell counts were estimated from reference gene primer amplification. Clones were sequenced by immunoSEQ multiplex PCR, and TCRdb holds only the in-frame ones, with some missing. V and J calls and clone size are given by that table; D and trimming were obtained from the DNA. The sample carries around 50,000 clones, over 75% recorded once. The clonotype originates from a human donor in a cohort sampled during active COVID-19. Sequencing was carried out using peripheral blood. The rearrangement links TRBV6-5 to TRBJ1-2; 10 nucleotides match TRBD1. In DNA, the CDR3 is TGTGCCAGCAGTTACTCGCGCTGGACAGGGGGATCTGGCTACACCTTC. Its protein product is CASSYSRWTGGSGYTF.